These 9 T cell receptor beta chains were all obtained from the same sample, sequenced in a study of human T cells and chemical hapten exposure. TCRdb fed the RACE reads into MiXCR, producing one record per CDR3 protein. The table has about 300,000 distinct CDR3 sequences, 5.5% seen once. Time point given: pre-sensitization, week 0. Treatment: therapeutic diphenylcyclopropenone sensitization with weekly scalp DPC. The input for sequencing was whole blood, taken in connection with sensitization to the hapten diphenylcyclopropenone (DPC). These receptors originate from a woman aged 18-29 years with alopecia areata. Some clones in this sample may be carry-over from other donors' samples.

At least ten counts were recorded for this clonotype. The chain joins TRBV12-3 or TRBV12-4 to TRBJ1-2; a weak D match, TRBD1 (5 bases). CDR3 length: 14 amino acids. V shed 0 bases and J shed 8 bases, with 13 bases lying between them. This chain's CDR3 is CASSLAGRGDGYTF. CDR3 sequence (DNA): TGTGCCAGCAGTTTAGCTGGTCGGGGGGACGGCTACACCTTC.

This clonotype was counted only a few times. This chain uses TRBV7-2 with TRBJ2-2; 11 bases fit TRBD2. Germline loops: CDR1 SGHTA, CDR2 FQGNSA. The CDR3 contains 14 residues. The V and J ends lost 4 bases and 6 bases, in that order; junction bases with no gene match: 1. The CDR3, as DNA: TGTGCCAGCAGCTATAGCGGGGGGGCCGGGGAGCTGTTTTTT. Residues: CASSYSGGAGELFF.

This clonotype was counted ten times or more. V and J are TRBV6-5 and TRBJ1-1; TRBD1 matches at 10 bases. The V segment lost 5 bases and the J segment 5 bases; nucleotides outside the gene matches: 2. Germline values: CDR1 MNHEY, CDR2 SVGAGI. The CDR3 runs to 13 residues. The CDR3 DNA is TGTGCCAGCAGTCAGGGACAGGGGACTGAAGCTTTCTTT. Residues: CASSQGQGTEAFF.

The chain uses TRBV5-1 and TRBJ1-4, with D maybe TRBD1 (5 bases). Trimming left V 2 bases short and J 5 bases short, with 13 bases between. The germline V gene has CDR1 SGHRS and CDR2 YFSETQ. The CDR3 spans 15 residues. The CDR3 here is CASSFSGNENEKLFF. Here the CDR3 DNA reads TGCGCCAGCAGCTTCTCAGGGAATGAAAATGAAAAACTGTTTTTT. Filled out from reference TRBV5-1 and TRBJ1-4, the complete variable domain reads KAGVTQTPRYLIKTRGQQVTLSCSPISGHRSVSWYQQTPGQGLQFLFEYFSETQRNKGNFPGRFSGRQFSNSRSEMNVSTLELGDSALYLCASSFSGNENEKLFFGSGTQLSVL.

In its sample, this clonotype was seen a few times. This CDR3 is CASSLDPIRVRGVSGANVLTF. DNA for the CDR3: TGTGCCAGCAGCTTAGATCCCATCAGAGTGAGGGGAGTCTCTGGGGCCAACGTCCTGACTTTC. The chain joins TRBV7-2 to TRBJ2-6, with D perhaps matching TRBD1 or TRBD2 (5 bases each). The V end lost 1 base, the J end lost 0 bases, and 22 bases lay between the germline ends. Germline-derived CDR1 and CDR2 are SGHTA and FQGNSA. The CDR3 length is 21 residues.

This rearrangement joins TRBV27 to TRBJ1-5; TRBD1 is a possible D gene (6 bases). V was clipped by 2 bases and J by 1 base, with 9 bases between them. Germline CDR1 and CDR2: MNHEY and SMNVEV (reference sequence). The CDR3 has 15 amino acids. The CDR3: CASSLRGFSNQPQHF. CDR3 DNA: TGTGCCAGCAGTTTAAGGGGGTTCAGCAATCAGCCCCAGCATTTT.

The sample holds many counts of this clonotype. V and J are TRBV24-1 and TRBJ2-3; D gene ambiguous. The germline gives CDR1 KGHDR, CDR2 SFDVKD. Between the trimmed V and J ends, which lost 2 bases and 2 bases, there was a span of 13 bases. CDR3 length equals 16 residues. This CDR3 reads CATSDSDPTFTDTQYF. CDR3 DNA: TGTGCCACCAGTGATTCGGACCCGACCTTCACAGATACGCAGTATTTT.

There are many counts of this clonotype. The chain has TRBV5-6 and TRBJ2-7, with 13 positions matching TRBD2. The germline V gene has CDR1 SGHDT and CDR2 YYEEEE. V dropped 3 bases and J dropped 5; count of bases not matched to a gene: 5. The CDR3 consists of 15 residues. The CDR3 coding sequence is TGTGCCAGCAGCTCGCCGGGACTAGCGGGACACGAGCAGTACTTC. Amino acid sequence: CASSSPGLAGHEQYF.

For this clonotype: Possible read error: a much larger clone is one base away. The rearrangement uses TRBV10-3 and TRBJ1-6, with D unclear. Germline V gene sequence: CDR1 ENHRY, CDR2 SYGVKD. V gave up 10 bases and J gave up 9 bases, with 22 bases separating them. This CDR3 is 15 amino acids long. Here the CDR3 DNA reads TGTGCCAACAGCGTGGATCCTCCGAGGAGTTCACCCCTCCACTTT. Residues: CANSVDPPRSSPLHF.